This T cell receptor beta chain emerged from a study of T cell responses to AZD1222 COVID-19 vaccine. The method was immunoSEQ multiplex PCR; TCRdb's version includes in-frame clones alone and lacks a portion of them. The profile covers around 65,000 clones, with over 65% appearing a single time and around a quarter taken by the ten largest. General study points: Reportedly, nearly half of unique spike TCRs recognized epitopes outside B.1.351/B.1.1.7 mutations. The donor cohort was predominantly white British with a female majority, and clonal diversity may have been underestimated. Repertoire samples came only from after the peak T cell response.

Second-dose groups at about 4 or about 12 weeks were pooled. This clone was seen once. The antigen is unknown. Looked up from germline, CDR1 is MNHNS and CDR2 is SASEGT. The ends lost 3 bases at V and 3 bases at J; junction bases unmatched: 5. The CDR3 has 16 residues. The receptor was isolated from an adult who received the AZD1222 COVID-19 vaccine. The sequenced sample was peripheral blood, obtained 28 days after the second AZD1222 dose. The chain couples TRBV6-1 to TRBJ1-4, with 9 bases fitting TRBD1. CDR3 in DNA: TGTGCCAGCAGTGACAAACAGGGGGCATCTAATGAAAAACTGTTTTTT. It yields the protein CASSDKQGASNEKLFF.